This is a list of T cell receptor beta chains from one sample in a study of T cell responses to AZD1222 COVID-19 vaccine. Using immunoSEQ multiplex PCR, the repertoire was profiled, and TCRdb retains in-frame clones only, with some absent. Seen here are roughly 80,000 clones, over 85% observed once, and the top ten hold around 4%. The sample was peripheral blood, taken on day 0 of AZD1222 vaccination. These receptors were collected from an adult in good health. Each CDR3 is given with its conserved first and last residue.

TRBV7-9	CASSLVELAGVADTQYF
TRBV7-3	CASSLTTSTDTQYF
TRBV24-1	CATSDFIQAFWPGVKGDDGYTF
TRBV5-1	CASTSTGQGFYTF
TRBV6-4	CASSDTLNTEAFF
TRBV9	CASSVGSPGTKNIQYF
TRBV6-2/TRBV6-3	CASSQQTGNYEQYF
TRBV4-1	CASSQEPGTSGETQYF
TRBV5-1	CASSSGTGNQPQHF
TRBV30	CAWSAVGSYEQYF
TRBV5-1	CASSHGTPVSGANVLTF
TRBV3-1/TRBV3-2	CASSQERLPLHF
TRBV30	CAWSPGTNSYNSPLHF
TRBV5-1	CASSLEGQNYYGYTF
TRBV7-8	CASSLVSGNTEAFF
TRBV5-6	CASSFFVNSPLHF